This T cell receptor beta chain was captured in a study of T cell responses to AZD1222 COVID-19 vaccine. The study, taken as a whole, reports: Researchers report vaccine-associated CD4 TCRs spanning spike, with dominance at 160-218 and 743-854. Two AZD1222 doses significantly raised spike-specific TCR breadth and depth over controls. A mostly white British donor set with more females was recruited, and clonal diversity was possibly underestimated.

Method: immunoSEQ multiplex PCR; TCRdb's copy keeps in-frame clones and lacks some. The sample includes about 120,000 clones, 88% of them seen just once. V gave up 5 bases and J gave up 5 bases; unmatched junction bases: 5. Per the germline V gene, CDR1 is SGHTA and CDR2 is FQGTGA. The CDR3 contains 14 residues. This clone showed up just a few times. Its antigen is not known. This clonotype was obtained from an adult in good health. Material: peripheral blood, obtained on day 0 of AZD1222 vaccination. V usage is TRBV7-3 and J usage is TRBJ2-7, with 11 nucleotides matching TRBD2. CDR3 sequence reads: CASSPLAGGHEQYF. In DNA form, the CDR3 reads TGTGCCAGCAGCCCTCTAGCGGGAGGTCACGAGCAGTACTTC. The full variable domain, its missing parts supplied by reference TRBV7-3 and TRBJ2-7, is GAGVSQTPSNKVTEKGKYVELRCDPISGHTALYWYRQSLGQGPEFLIYFQGTGAADDSGLPNDRFFAVRPEGSVSTLKIQRTERGDSAVYLCASSPLAGGHEQYFGPGTRLTVT.